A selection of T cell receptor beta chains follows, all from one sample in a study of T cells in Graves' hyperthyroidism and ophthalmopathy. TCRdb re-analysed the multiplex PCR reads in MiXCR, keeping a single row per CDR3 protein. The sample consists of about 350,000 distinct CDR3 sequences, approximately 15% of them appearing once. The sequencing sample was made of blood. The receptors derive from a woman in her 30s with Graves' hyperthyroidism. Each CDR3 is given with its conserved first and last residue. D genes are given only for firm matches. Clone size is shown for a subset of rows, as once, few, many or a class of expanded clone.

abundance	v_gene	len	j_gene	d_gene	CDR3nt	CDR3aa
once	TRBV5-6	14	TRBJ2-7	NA	TGTGCCAGCAGCTTGGGTTTGGGTAAGGCCGAGCAGTACTTC	CASSLGLGKAEQYF
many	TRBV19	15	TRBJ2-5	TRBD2	TGTGCCAGTACCCCTAGCGGGAGTCACGGTGAGACCCAGTACTTC	CASTPSGSHGETQYF
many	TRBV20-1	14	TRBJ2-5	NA	TGCAGTGCCTTCCTTGCAGGGGCACGGGGGACCCAGTACTTC	CSAFLAGARGTQYF
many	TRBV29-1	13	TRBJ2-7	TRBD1	TGCAGCGCGAATGGACAGGGCCACTACGAGCAGTACTTC	CSANGQGHYEQYF
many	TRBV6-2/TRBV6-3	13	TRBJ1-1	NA	TGTGCCAGCGGTTACAGGTACGGCACTGAAGCTTTCTTT	CASGYRYGTEAFF
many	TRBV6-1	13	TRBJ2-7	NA	TGTGCCAGCAGTTTAGCTAGCTACTACGAGCAGTACTTC	CASSLASYYEQYF
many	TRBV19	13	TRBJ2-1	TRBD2	TGTGCCAGTAGTAGGGGGGAGGGGAATGAGCAGTTCTTC	CASSRGEGNEQFF
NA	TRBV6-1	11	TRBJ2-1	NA	TGTGCCAGCCCGTTTCTAAATGAGCAGTTCTTC	CASPFLNEQFF
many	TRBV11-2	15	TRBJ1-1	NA	TGTGCCAGCAGGGCTAGAAAGGGGGGGGGTGCTGAAGCTTTCTTT	CASRARKGGGAEAFF
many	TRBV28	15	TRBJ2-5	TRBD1	TGTGCCAGCAGTAACCCGGGACAGGGGGGAGAGACCCAGTACTTC	CASSNPGQGGETQYF
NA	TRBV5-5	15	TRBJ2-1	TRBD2	TGTGCCAGCACTTCGGGGACTAGGTCTGACAATGAGCAGTTCTTC	CASTSGTRSDNEQFF
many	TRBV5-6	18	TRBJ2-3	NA	TGTGCCAGCAGAACTGGGGCAGCCAACCCTTTTAGCACAGATACGCAGTATTTT	CASRTGAANPFSTDTQYF
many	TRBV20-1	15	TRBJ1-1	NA	TGCAGTGCTAGATTTGTGCGGGGGTTGGACACTGAAGCTTTCTTT	CSARFVRGLDTEAFF
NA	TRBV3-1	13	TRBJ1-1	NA	TGTGCCAGCAGCCTGACAGAAAACACTGAATCTTTCTTT	CASSLTENTESFF
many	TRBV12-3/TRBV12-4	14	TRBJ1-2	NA	TGTGCCAGCAGTTTAGGGGCCCACGACTATGGCTACACCTTC	CASSLGAHDYGYTF
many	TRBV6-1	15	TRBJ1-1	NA	TGTGCCAGCAGGGGGTCCGGGACGGCGAACACTGAAGCTTTCTTT	CASRGSGTANTEAFF
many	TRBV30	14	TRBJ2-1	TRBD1	TGTGCCTGGTGCCGGGACAGGGGGTTCAATGAGCAGTTCTTC	CAWCRDRGFNEQFF
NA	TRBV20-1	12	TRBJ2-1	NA	TGCAGTTCTCGACGTCGTGCGGGAGAGCAGTTCTTC	CSSRRRAGEQFF
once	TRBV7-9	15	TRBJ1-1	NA	TGTGCCAGCAGCTTAGGAGGTACGGGGTTCACTGAAGCTTTCTTT	CASSLGGTGFTEAFF
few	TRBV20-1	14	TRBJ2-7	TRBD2	TGCAGTGGGACTAGCGGGAGAGTTCCGTACGAGCAGTACTTC	CSGTSGRVPYEQYF
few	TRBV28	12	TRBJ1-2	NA	TGTGCCAGCAGTTTCGACTCATATGGCTACACCTTC	CASSFDSYGYTF
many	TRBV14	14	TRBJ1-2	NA	TGTGCCAGCAGCCAATCGCGCGACAGTGGCGGCTACACCTTC	CASSQSRDSGGYTF
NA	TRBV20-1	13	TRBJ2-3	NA	TGCAGTGCTAACCTGGCCATCACAGATACGCAGTATTTT	CSANLAITDTQYF
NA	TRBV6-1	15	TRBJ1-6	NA	TGTGCCAGCAGTGAACACGGACGGAGCTTGATCCCCCTCCACTTT	CASSEHGRSLIPLHF
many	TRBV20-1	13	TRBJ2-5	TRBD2	TGCAGTGCGTCTACTAGCGGGAGGGAGACCCAGTACTTC	CSASTSGRETQYF
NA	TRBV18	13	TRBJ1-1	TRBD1	TGTGCCAGCTCACTCGGACAGGACACTGAAGCTTTCTTT	CASSLGQDTEAFF
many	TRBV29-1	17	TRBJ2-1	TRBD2	TGCAGCGTTACCCGGGACAGGGGACTAGCGGGAGTATATGAGCAGTTCTTC	CSVTRDRGLAGVYEQFF
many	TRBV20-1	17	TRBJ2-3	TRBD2	TGCAGTGCTAGCCCCTTAGCGGGGTTCGCTAGCACAGATACGCAGTATTTT	CSASPLAGFASTDTQYF
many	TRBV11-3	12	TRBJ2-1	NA	TGTGCCAGCAGCTTAGATCGAAATAAGCAGTTCTTC	CASSLDRNKQFF